This is a list of T cell receptor beta chains from one sample in a study of cytomegalovirus exposure and HLA in healthy donors. Using immunoSEQ multiplex PCR, the repertoire was profiled, and TCRdb retains in-frame clones only, with some absent. The sample has about 160,000 clones, almost 80% seen once. Sequencing input: PBMCs. The receptors come from a man aged 25-45 years in good health and CMV-seronegative. Both conserved end residues are part of each CDR3. Each record gives: clone size, D gene, V gene, J gene, CDR3 protein, CDR3 DNA. D genes are given only for firm matches. Some rows have no size entry. The others give once, few or many, or a class for an expanded clone.

clone_size: .
d_call: .
v_call: TRBV14
j_call: TRBJ2-1
cdr3_aa: CASIEEYNEQFF
cdr3_nt: TGTGCCAGCATTGAGGAGTACAATGAGCAGTTCTTC

clone_size: .
d_call: .
v_call: TRBV7-9
j_call: TRBJ1-6
cdr3_aa: CASSLAAGFWSPLHF
cdr3_nt: TGTGCCAGCAGCTTAGCGGCGGGCTTTTGGTCACCCCTCCACTTT

clone_size: .
d_call: TRBD1
v_call: TRBV18
j_call: TRBJ2-3
cdr3_aa: CASSYRGLGDTQYF
cdr3_nt: TGTGCCAGCTCCTACAGGGGGCTGGGAGATACGCAGTATTTT

clone_size: .
d_call: .
v_call: TRBV4-1
j_call: TRBJ1-5
cdr3_aa: CASSGGEENQPQHF
cdr3_nt: TGCGCCAGCTCAGGCGGGGAGGAGAATCAGCCCCAGCATTTT

clone_size: few
d_call: TRBD2
v_call: TRBV28
j_call: TRBJ2-5
cdr3_aa: CASSARGMKETQYF
cdr3_nt: TGTGCCAGCAGTGCGCGGGGGATGAAAGAGACCCAGTACTTC

clone_size: once
d_call: .
v_call: TRBV6-5
j_call: TRBJ2-3
cdr3_aa: CASSSTGQGDTQYF
cdr3_nt: TGTGCCAGCAGTTCTACAGGGCAAGGAGATACGCAGTATTTT

clone_size: once
d_call: TRBD1
v_call: TRBV30
j_call: TRBJ1-5
cdr3_aa: CAWSKGTADQPQHF
cdr3_nt: TGTGCCTGGAGTAAGGGGACAGCGGATCAGCCCCAGCATTTT

clone_size: .
d_call: TRBD1
v_call: TRBV15
j_call: TRBJ1-1
cdr3_aa: CATSRGLDRLNTEAFF
cdr3_nt: TGTGCCACCAGCAGAGGCCTGGACAGGCTAAACACTGAAGCTTTCTTT

clone_size: .
d_call: .
v_call: TRBV10-3
j_call: TRBJ1-5
cdr3_aa: CAAAGGLGQPQHF
cdr3_nt: TGTGCCGCCGCGGGGGGGTTAGGGCAACCCCAGCATTTT

clone_size: .
d_call: TRBD1
v_call: TRBV25-1
j_call: TRBJ2-5
cdr3_aa: CASSAGTGAFETQYF
cdr3_nt: TGTGCCAGCAGTGCCGGGACAGGGGCATTTGAGACCCAGTACTTC

clone_size: few
d_call: TRBD1
v_call: TRBV2
j_call: TRBJ2-1
cdr3_aa: CASSPWGTGARNEQFF
cdr3_nt: TGTGCCAGCAGCCCATGGGGGACAGGGGCTCGGAATGAGCAGTTCTTC

clone_size: .
d_call: .
v_call: TRBV7-2
j_call: TRBJ2-3
cdr3_aa: CASSSRGSTVDTQYF
cdr3_nt: TGTGCCAGCAGCTCCCGGGGGAGTACCGTAGATACGCAGTATTTT

clone_size: .
d_call: TRBD1
v_call: TRBV15
j_call: TRBJ1-1
cdr3_aa: CATSRERTGIDEAFF
cdr3_nt: TGTGCCACCAGCAGGGAGAGGACAGGGATAGATGAAGCTTTCTTT

clone_size: .
d_call: TRBD1
v_call: TRBV11-2
j_call: TRBJ2-7
cdr3_aa: CASSSRGTGGSEQYF
cdr3_nt: TGTGCCAGCAGCTCTAGGGGGACAGGGGGTAGCGAGCAGTACTTC

clone_size: .
d_call: TRBD2
v_call: TRBV5-1
j_call: TRBJ2-7
cdr3_aa: CASSLALAGARGYEQYF
cdr3_nt: TGCGCCAGCAGCTTGGCCCTAGCGGGAGCCCGGGGATACGAGCAGTACTTC

clone_size: .
d_call: .
v_call: TRBV27
j_call: TRBJ1-1
cdr3_aa: CASSLSAGALTEAFF
cdr3_nt: TGTGCCAGCAGTTTATCGGCCGGAGCTCTCACTGAAGCTTTCTTT

clone_size: .
d_call: .
v_call: TRBV23-1
j_call: TRBJ1-4
cdr3_aa: CASSQCEGETNEKLFF
cdr3_nt: TGCGCCAGCAGTCAATGTGAGGGGGAAACTAATGAAAAACTGTTTTTT

clone_size: .
d_call: TRBD1
v_call: TRBV28
j_call: TRBJ2-5
cdr3_aa: CASSRPVTGTETQYF
cdr3_nt: TGTGCCAGCAGTCGGCCAGTGACAGGGACAGAGACCCAGTACTTC

clone_size: once
d_call: TRBD2
v_call: TRBV30
j_call: TRBJ2-7
cdr3_aa: CAWMKREVYEQYF
cdr3_nt: TGTGCCTGGATGAAGCGGGAGGTCTACGAGCAGTACTTC

clone_size: .
d_call: .
v_call: TRBV7-9
j_call: TRBJ2-3
cdr3_aa: CASSRGTGTDTQYF
cdr3_nt: TGTGCCAGCAGCCGCGGCACAGGGACGGATACGCAGTATTTT

clone_size: few
d_call: TRBD1
v_call: TRBV5-4
j_call: TRBJ1-4
cdr3_aa: CASSLDRGSVEKLFF
cdr3_nt: TGTGCCAGCAGCCTCGACAGGGGATCGGTTGAAAAACTGTTTTTT

clone_size: .
d_call: TRBD2
v_call: TRBV10-1
j_call: TRBJ2-7
cdr3_aa: CASSVTGGSAAEQYF
cdr3_nt: TGCGCCAGCAGTGTTACGGGAGGGTCAGCGGCCGAGCAGTACTTC

clone_size: .
d_call: TRBD2
v_call: TRBV5-6
j_call: TRBJ2-1
cdr3_aa: CASSSNTGLALNEQFF
cdr3_nt: TGTGCCAGCAGCTCAAATACGGGACTAGCGTTGAATGAGCAGTTCTTC

clone_size: few
d_call: TRBD2
v_call: TRBV4-1
j_call: TRBJ2-5
cdr3_aa: CASSQPTGKRGGETQYF
cdr3_nt: TGCGCCAGCAGCCAACCTACGGGGAAGCGGGGGGGAGAGACCCAGTACTTC

clone_size: .
d_call: .
v_call: TRBV7-9
j_call: TRBJ1-2
cdr3_aa: CSSSPGDNYGYTF
cdr3_nt: TGTTCCAGCAGCCCAGGGGATAACTATGGCTACACCTTC

clone_size: .
d_call: TRBD2
v_call: TRBV4-1
j_call: TRBJ2-1
cdr3_aa: CASSQGLAGRYNEQFF
cdr3_nt: TGCGCCAGCAGCCAAGGCCTAGCGGGACGATACAATGAGCAGTTCTTC

clone_size: few
d_call: .
v_call: TRBV5-1
j_call: TRBJ2-7
cdr3_aa: CASHSGISPLEQYF
cdr3_nt: TGCGCCAGCCACTCCGGGATCTCCCCTCTCGAGCAGTACTTC

clone_size: .
d_call: TRBD1
v_call: TRBV12-5
j_call: TRBJ1-2
cdr3_aa: CASGWDLGQDYGYTF
cdr3_nt: TGTGCTAGTGGTTGGGACCTGGGACAGGACTATGGCTACACCTTC

clone_size: .
d_call: .
v_call: TRBV9
j_call: TRBJ2-1
cdr3_aa: CASSWGTGNEQFF
cdr3_nt: TGTGCCAGCAGCTGGGGGACTGGGAATGAGCAGTTCTTC

clone_size: .
d_call: .
v_call: TRBV10-3
j_call: TRBJ1-2
cdr3_aa: CAIIRDRVGYGYTF
cdr3_nt: TGTGCCATCATCCGAGACAGAGTGGGCTATGGCTACACCTTC

clone_size: once
d_call: .
v_call: TRBV4-1
j_call: TRBJ2-1
cdr3_aa: CASSQDGWRTNNEQFF
cdr3_nt: TGCGCCAGCAGCCAAGATGGCTGGAGGACCAACAATGAGCAGTTCTTC

clone_size: .
d_call: .
v_call: TRBV18
j_call: TRBJ2-1
cdr3_aa: CASSLALYNEQFF
cdr3_nt: TGTGCCAGCTCACTGGCTCTTTACAATGAGCAGTTCTTC

clone_size: once
d_call: .
v_call: TRBV5-1
j_call: TRBJ2-7
cdr3_aa: CASSLGGGTNEQYF
cdr3_nt: TGCGCCAGCAGCTTGGGGGGGGGCACAAACGAGCAGTACTTC

clone_size: .
d_call: TRBD2
v_call: TRBV7-7
j_call: TRBJ2-1
cdr3_aa: CASSPGTSGADEQFF
cdr3_nt: TGTGCTAGCAGCCCCGGGACTAGCGGGGCAGATGAGCAGTTCTTC

clone_size: .
d_call: TRBD1
v_call: TRBV7-2
j_call: TRBJ2-7
cdr3_aa: CASSLGQGKNDEQYF
cdr3_nt: TGTGCCAGCAGCTTAGGACAGGGTAAGAACGACGAGCAGTACTTC

clone_size: .
d_call: TRBD1
v_call: TRBV4-1
j_call: TRBJ2-7
cdr3_aa: CASSQSGTGAYGQYF
cdr3_nt: TGCGCCAGCAGCCAATCCGGGACAGGGGCGTATGGGCAGTACTTC

clone_size: once
d_call: TRBD2
v_call: TRBV27
j_call: TRBJ2-5
cdr3_aa: CASSPKGQRGGETQYF
cdr3_nt: TGTGCCAGCAGTCCGAAGGGCCAGCGGGGGGGAGAGACCCAGTACTTC

clone_size: once
d_call: TRBD1
v_call: TRBV6-5
j_call: TRBJ1-4
cdr3_aa: CASSFTGGSEKLFF
cdr3_nt: TGTGCCAGCAGCTTTACAGGGGGCAGTGAAAAACTGTTTTTT

clone_size: few
d_call: .
v_call: TRBV7-2
j_call: TRBJ2-1
cdr3_aa: CASSLQLASYNEQFF
cdr3_nt: TGTGCCAGCAGCTTACAACTAGCTTCCTACAATGAGCAGTTCTTC

clone_size: .
d_call: TRBD2
v_call: TRBV10-1
j_call: TRBJ2-1
cdr3_aa: CASSESGLAGNHEQFF
cdr3_nt: TGCGCCAGCAGTGAGTCGGGCCTAGCGGGAAACCATGAGCAGTTCTTC

clone_size: .
d_call: .
v_call: TRBV27
j_call: TRBJ2-5
cdr3_aa: CASRSLQETQYF
cdr3_nt: TGTGCCAGCAGGAGCCTCCAAGAGACCCAGTACTTC